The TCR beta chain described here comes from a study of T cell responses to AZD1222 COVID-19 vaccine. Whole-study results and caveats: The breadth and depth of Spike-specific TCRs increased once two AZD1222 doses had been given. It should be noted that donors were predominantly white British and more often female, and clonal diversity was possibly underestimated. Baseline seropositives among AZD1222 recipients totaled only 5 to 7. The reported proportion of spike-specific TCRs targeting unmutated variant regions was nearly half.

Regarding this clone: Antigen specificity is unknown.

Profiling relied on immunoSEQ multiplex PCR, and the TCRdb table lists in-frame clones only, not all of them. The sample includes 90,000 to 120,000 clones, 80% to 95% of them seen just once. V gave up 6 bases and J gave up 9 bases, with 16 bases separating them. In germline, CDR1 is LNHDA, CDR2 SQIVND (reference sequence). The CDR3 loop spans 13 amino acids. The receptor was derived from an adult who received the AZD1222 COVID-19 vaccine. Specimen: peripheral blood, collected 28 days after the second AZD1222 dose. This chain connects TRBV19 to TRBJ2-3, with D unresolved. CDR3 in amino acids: CASRGTQSGTQYF. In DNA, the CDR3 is TGTGCCAGTAGGGGAACCCAAAGTGGGACGCAGTATTTT.